A single sample is the source of the 3 T cell receptor beta chains below, sequenced in a study of blood T cell repertoires in COVID-19. Some clones are missing from TCRdb's copy, which holds only in-frame ones; the method was immunoSEQ multiplex PCR. Among about 220,000 clones listed, roughly 80% were seen once. The source material was peripheral blood. The source is a human donor in a cohort sampled during active COVID-19.

In this sample, this clone turned up once. The chain joins TRBV5-1 to TRBJ1-6, with a weak D call TRBD1 (5 bases). Germline V CDR1 and CDR2: SGHRS, YFSETQ. The CDR3 has 16 residues. Trimming shortened V by 2 bases and J by 5 bases, and 14 bases separated the two germline ends. The CDR3 nucleotides read TGCGCCAGCAGCTTAGGCGGGGGTTCCAATAATTCACCCCTCCACTTT. Amino acid sequence: CASSLGGGSNNSPLHF.

This clone was seen just once. The chain carries TRBV18 and TRBJ1-5; 8 bases map to TRBD1. The CDR3 is made up of 13 amino acids. Germline loops: CDR1 KGHSH, CDR2 LQKENI. J lost 7 bases, V lost 2 bases, and 1 base had no gene match. The CDR3, as DNA: TGTGCCAGCTCACCAGACAGGGGCCAGCCCCAGCATTTT. This translates into CASSPDRGQPQHF.

V usage is TRBV28 and J usage is TRBJ2-7; D is undetermined. Germline V gene lookup returns CDR1 MDHEN and CDR2 SYDVKM. The CDR3 is 12 residues long. With 3 bases removed from V and 4 bases from J, the gap between germline ends came to 7 bases. For the CDR3, the DNA is TGTGCCAGCAGTTTGACACAGTACGAGCAGTACTTC. Translation gives CASSLTQYEQYF.